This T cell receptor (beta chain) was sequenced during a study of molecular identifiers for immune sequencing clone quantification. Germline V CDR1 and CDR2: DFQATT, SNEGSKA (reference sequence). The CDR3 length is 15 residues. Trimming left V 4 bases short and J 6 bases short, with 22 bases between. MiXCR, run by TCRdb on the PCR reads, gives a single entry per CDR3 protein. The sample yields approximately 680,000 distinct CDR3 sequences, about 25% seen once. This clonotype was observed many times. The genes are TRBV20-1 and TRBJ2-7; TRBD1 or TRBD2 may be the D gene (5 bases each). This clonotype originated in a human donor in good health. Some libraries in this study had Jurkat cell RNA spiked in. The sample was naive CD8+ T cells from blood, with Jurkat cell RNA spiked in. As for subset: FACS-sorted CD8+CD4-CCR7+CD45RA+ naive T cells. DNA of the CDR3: TGCAGTGCTATGGGGGACCCCAGGGTGATTCTCGAGCAGTACTTC. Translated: CSAMGDPRVILEQYF.